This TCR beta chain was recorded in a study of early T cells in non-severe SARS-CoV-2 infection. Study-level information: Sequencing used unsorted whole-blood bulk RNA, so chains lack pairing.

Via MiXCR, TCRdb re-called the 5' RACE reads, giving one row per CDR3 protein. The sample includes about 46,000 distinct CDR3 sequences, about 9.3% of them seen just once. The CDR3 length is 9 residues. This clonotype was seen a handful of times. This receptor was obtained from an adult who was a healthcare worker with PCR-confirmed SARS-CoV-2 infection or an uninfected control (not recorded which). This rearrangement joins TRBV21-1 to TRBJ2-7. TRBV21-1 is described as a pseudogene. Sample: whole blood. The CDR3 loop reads CASSNEQYF. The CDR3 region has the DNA TGTGCCAGCAGCAACGAGCAGTACTTC.